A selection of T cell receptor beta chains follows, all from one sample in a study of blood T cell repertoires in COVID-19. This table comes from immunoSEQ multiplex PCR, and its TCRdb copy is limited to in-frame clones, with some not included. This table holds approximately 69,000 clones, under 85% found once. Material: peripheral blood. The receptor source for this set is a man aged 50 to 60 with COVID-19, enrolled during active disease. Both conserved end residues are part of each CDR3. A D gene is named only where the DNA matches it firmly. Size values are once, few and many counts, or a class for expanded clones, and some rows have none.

CDR3 DNA: TGTGCCAGCAGTCTCTCGAACTATGGCTACACCTTC
CDR3 protein: CASSLSNYGYTF
J gene: TRBJ1-2
clone size: .
D gene: .
V gene: TRBV6-5

CDR3 DNA: TGTGCCAGCAGTTCACAGGGTCCCCAGCATTTT
CDR3 protein: CASSSQGPQHF
J gene: TRBJ1-5
clone size: .
D gene: .
V gene: TRBV12-3/TRBV12-4

CDR3 DNA: TGTGCCAGCAGCTTAGGGGAGGCCGACACCGGGGAGCTGTTTTTT
CDR3 protein: CASSLGEADTGELFF
J gene: TRBJ2-2
clone size: .
D gene: .
V gene: TRBV11-3

CDR3 DNA: TGTGCCAGTAGTACACCGGGACAACTGAGATATGGCTACACCTTC
CDR3 protein: CASSTPGQLRYGYTF
J gene: TRBJ1-2
clone size: few
D gene: .
V gene: TRBV19

CDR3 DNA: TGCGCCAGCAGCCACCCGACAATCAATCAGCCCCAGCATTTT
CDR3 protein: CASSHPTINQPQHF
J gene: TRBJ1-5
clone size: few
D gene: .
V gene: TRBV4-1

CDR3 DNA: TGTGCCAGCTCACCACTGGGGCAGGGGCGAAATCAGCCCCAGCATTTT
CDR3 protein: CASSPLGQGRNQPQHF
J gene: TRBJ1-5
clone size: few
D gene: .
V gene: TRBV18

CDR3 DNA: TGTGCCAGCAGCATCAGCTCCTACGAGCAGTACTTC
CDR3 protein: CASSISSYEQYF
J gene: TRBJ2-7
clone size: .
D gene: .
V gene: TRBV13

CDR3 DNA: TGTGCCAGCAGCAGGACTAGCGGGAACACCGGGGAGCTGTTTTTT
CDR3 protein: CASSRTSGNTGELFF
J gene: TRBJ2-2
clone size: .
D gene: TRBD2
V gene: TRBV5-4

CDR3 DNA: TGTGCCAGCAGCCAAGATCAAGTAGCCCGGGAGCAGTTCTTC
CDR3 protein: CASSQDQVAREQFF
J gene: TRBJ2-1
clone size: .
D gene: .
V gene: TRBV4-2

CDR3 DNA: TGTGCCAGCGTGAGCGGGAGTTACACAGATACGCAGTATTTT
CDR3 protein: CASVSGSYTDTQYF
J gene: TRBJ2-3
clone size: .
D gene: TRBD2
V gene: TRBV6-5

CDR3 DNA: TGTGCCATCAGGGGGTGGGGCACGAACACTGAAGCTTTCTTT
CDR3 protein: CAIRGWGTNTEAFF
J gene: TRBJ1-1
clone size: .
D gene: .
V gene: TRBV10-3

CDR3 DNA: TGTGCCAGCAGCTTAGGGACTAGCGGGGTGCAAGAGACCCAGTACTTC
CDR3 protein: CASSLGTSGVQETQYF
J gene: TRBJ2-5
clone size: .
D gene: TRBD2
V gene: TRBV7-9

CDR3 DNA: TGCAGCGTTGAAGATCCATCCGGGACTAGCGGGGTAGAGACCCAGTACTTC
CDR3 protein: CSVEDPSGTSGVETQYF
J gene: TRBJ2-5
clone size: once
D gene: TRBD2
V gene: TRBV29-1

CDR3 DNA: TGTGCCAGCAGCTGGGGACAGGGCTCTAACAATGAGCAGTTCTTC
CDR3 protein: CASSWGQGSNNEQFF
J gene: TRBJ2-1
clone size: .
D gene: TRBD1
V gene: TRBV7-9

CDR3 DNA: TGTGCCAGCAGTCCGACGGCGGTTGGTGGCTACACCTTC
CDR3 protein: CASSPTAVGGYTF
J gene: TRBJ1-2
clone size: .
D gene: .
V gene: TRBV27

CDR3 DNA: TGTGCCAGCAGTTACCCTTCACTAGCGGGGGGGCATTCTTCCCAAGAGACCCAGTACTTC
CDR3 protein: CASSYPSLAGGHSSQETQYF
J gene: TRBJ2-5
clone size: .
D gene: TRBD2
V gene: TRBV6-2/TRBV6-3

CDR3 DNA: TGTGCCAGCACCCAACAGGGAAACACAGATACGCAGTATTTT
CDR3 protein: CASTQQGNTDTQYF
J gene: TRBJ2-3
clone size: .
D gene: .
V gene: TRBV3-1/TRBV3-2

CDR3 DNA: TGTGCCAGCAGCCAGCAGAGCGGGGGGGCCGGGGCCAAGCAGTTCTTC
CDR3 protein: CASSQQSGGAGAKQFF
J gene: TRBJ2-1
clone size: .
D gene: TRBD2
V gene: TRBV5-4

CDR3 DNA: TGTGCCAGTAGTATACGCCCCAAAGCGTCAAGCTCCTACAATGAGCAGTTCTTC
CDR3 protein: CASSIRPKASSSYNEQFF
J gene: TRBJ2-1
clone size: .
D gene: .
V gene: TRBV19

CDR3 DNA: TGTGCCAGCAGCTTAGCGCGGGGCAGGGAGAGTGAGCAGTACTTC
CDR3 protein: CASSLARGRESEQYF
J gene: TRBJ2-7
clone size: .
D gene: .
V gene: TRBV7-9

CDR3 DNA: TGTGCCAGTAGTATAACGGGACAGGGCCCCCAAGCTTTCTTT
CDR3 protein: CASSITGQGPQAFF
J gene: TRBJ1-1
clone size: once
D gene: TRBD1
V gene: TRBV19

CDR3 DNA: TGTGCCAGCAGCTCCATTGTTGCAGGGCTTCACGAGCAGTACTTC
CDR3 protein: CASSSIVAGLHEQYF
J gene: TRBJ2-7
clone size: .
D gene: .
V gene: TRBV6-5

CDR3 DNA: TGTGCCAGCAGCCCGAGGAAGGGGAGGGACACCGGGGAGCTGTTTTTT
CDR3 protein: CASSPRKGRDTGELFF
J gene: TRBJ2-2
clone size: .
D gene: TRBD2
V gene: TRBV7-2

CDR3 DNA: TGTGCCAGCAGTTTAGCGACTGCGAACACTGAAGCTTTCTTT
CDR3 protein: CASSLATANTEAFF
J gene: TRBJ1-1
clone size: .
D gene: .
V gene: TRBV27

CDR3 DNA: TGTGCCAGCAGCTTGGGGACAGGGCGCAATCAGCCCCAGCATTTT
CDR3 protein: CASSLGTGRNQPQHF
J gene: TRBJ1-5
clone size: .
D gene: TRBD1
V gene: TRBV5-6

CDR3 DNA: TGCGCCAGCAGCTTGGGGCAGGGGGCGGGTCAGCCCCAGCATTTT
CDR3 protein: CASSLGQGAGQPQHF
J gene: TRBJ1-5
clone size: .
D gene: TRBD1
V gene: TRBV5-1